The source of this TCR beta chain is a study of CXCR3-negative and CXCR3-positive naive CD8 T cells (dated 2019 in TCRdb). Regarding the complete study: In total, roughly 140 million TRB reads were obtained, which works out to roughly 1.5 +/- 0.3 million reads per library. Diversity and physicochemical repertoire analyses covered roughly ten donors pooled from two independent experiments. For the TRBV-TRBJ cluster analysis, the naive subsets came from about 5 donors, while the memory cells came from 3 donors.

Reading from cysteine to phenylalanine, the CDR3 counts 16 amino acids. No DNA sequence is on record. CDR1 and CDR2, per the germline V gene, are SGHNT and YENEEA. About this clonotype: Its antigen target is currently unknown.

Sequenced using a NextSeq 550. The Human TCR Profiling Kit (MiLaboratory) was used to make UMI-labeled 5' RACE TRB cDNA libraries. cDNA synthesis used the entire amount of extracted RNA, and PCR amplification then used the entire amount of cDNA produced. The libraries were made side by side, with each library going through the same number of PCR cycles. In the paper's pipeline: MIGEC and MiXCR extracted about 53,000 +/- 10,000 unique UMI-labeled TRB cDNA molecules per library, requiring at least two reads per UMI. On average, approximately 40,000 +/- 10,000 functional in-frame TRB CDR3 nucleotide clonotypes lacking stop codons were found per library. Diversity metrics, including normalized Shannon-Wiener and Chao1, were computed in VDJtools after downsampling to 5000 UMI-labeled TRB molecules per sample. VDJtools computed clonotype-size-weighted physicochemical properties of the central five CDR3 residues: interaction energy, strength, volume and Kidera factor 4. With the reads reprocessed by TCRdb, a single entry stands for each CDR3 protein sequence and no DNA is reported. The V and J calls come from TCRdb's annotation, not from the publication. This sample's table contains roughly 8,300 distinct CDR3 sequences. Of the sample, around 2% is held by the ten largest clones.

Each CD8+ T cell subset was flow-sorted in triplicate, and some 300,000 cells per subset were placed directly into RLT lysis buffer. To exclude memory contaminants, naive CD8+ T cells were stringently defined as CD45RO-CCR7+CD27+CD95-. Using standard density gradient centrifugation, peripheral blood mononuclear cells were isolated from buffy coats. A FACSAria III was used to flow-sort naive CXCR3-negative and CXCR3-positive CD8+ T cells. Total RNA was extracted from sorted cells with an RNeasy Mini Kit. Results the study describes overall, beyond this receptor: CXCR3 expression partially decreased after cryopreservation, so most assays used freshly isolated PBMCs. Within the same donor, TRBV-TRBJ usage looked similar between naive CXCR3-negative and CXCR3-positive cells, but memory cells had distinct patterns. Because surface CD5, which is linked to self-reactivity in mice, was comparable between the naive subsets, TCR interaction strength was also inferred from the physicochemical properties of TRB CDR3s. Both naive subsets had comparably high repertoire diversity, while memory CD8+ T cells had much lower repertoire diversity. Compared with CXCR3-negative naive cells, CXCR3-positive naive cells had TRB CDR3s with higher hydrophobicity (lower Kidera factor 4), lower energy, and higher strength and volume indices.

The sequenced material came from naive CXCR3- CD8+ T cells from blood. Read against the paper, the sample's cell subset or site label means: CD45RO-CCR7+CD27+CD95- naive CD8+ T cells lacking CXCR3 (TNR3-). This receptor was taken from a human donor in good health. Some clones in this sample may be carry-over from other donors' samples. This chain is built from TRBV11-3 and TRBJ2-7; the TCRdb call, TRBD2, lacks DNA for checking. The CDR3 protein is CASSPRTSGSLHEQYF.